The 20 T cell receptor beta chains reported below all come from one sample, sequenced in a study of cytotoxic CD8 clonotypes in ibrutinib-treated CLL. Repertoires were generated with immunoSEQ multiplex PCR, while TCRdb's copy carries only in-frame clones and drops some. The sample lists some 130,000 clones, approximately 90% occurring once. The sample here was PBMCs, taken after 12 months of ibrutinib treatment. The receptor set was obtained from a human donor with chronic lymphocytic leukemia.

The chain recombines TRBV27 with TRBJ2-1, with 9 bases aligning to TRBD1. CDR1 is MNHEY, CDR2 SMNVEV, per germline (reference sequence). This CDR3 is built from 17 residues. Trimming cost V 6 bases and J 9 bases; bases outside gene matches: 18. The CDR3: CASSLKTGQGSVSEQFF. DNA of the CDR3: TGTGCCAGCAGCTTGAAGACCGGACAGGGGTCCGTCTCTGAGCAGTTCTTC.

This rearrangement joins TRBV10-1 to TRBJ2-7; D is unresolved. Germline CDR1 WNHNN, CDR2 SYGVQD (reference sequence). The CDR3 contains 12 residues. Trimming cost V 3 bases and J 6 bases, with 9 bases left between them. The CDR3 spells CASSDKGLEQYF. The DNA for the CDR3 is TGCGCCAGCAGTGACAAAGGGCTCGAGCAGTACTTC.

The V gene is TRBV18, the J gene TRBJ2-2; a weak D match, TRBD2 (5 bases). The CDR3 extends over 15 amino acids. Germline lookup yields CDR1 KGHSH and CDR2 LQKENI. V lost 2 bases, J lost 1 base, and 8 bases lay in between. The DNA of the CDR3 is TGTGCCAGCTCACCAAGAGGGATGAACACCGGGGAGCTGTTTTTT. This encodes CASSPRGMNTGELFF.

The chain is built from TRBV28 and TRBJ2-3; 8 bases align to TRBD2. Trimming cost V 1 base and J 6 bases; bases outside gene matches: 9. Germline V gene lookup returns CDR1 MDHEN and CDR2 SYDVKM. The CDR3 runs 16 residues. CDR3 DNA sequence: TGTGCCAGCAGTTTATCAGGCGGGAGGTCGGGGGATACGCAGTATTTT. Its translation is CASSLSGGRSGDTQYF.

V and J are TRBV7-9 and TRBJ1-1; TRBD1 agrees at 7 bases. This CDR3 is 15 amino acids long. Germline lookup yields CDR1 SEHNR and CDR2 FQNEAQ (reference sequence). The V gene end was trimmed by 1 base and the J gene end by 3 bases; junction bases not matched to a gene: 5. The CDR3 nucleotides are TGTGCCAGCAGCTTAGATAACAGGGGAGACACTGAAGCTTTCTTT. It yields the protein CASSLDNRGDTEAFF.

CDR3 sequence (DNA): TGTGCCAGCAGTGTACGGGGGAGCTCTGGAAACACCATATATTTT. Translating gives CASSVRGSSGNTIYF. The J gene is TRBJ1-3, the V gene TRBV2; a possible D gene is TRBD1 (5 bases). Germline V gene sequence: CDR1 SNHLY, CDR2 FYNNEI. V was trimmed by 4 bases and J by 0 bases, leaving 10 bases between them. This CDR3 is 15 amino acids long.

V gene TRBV28 combines with J gene TRBJ1-2; no reliable D call. The CDR3 contains 13 residues. V lost 10 bases, J lost 4 bases, and 16 bases lay in between. Germline V gives CDR1 MDHEN, CDR2 SYDVKM. The DNA for the CDR3 is TGTGCCACCCCGGCGAATCGGAGCTATGGCTACACCTTC. The encoded protein is CATPANRSYGYTF.

The rearrangement uses TRBV10-3 and TRBJ2-1; tentative D call: TRBD1 (5 bases). Germline values: CDR1 ENHRY, CDR2 SYGVKD. The length of the CDR3 is 14 residues. Trimming left V 2 bases short and J 5 bases short, with 10 bases between. CDR3: CAISEGALNNEQFF. CDR3 coding DNA: TGTGCCATCAGTGAGGGGGCACTAAACAATGAGCAGTTCTTC.

The J gene is TRBJ2-7, the V gene TRBV19; D is tentatively TRBD1 or TRBD2 (5 bases each). Trimming left V 4 bases short and J 3 bases short, with 19 bases between. Germline V gene sequence: CDR1 LNHDA, CDR2 SQIVND (reference sequence). The CDR3 runs 16 residues. The CDR3 bases are TGTGCCAGTAGTAACCCCCTGGGGGATAACAACTACGAGCAGTACTTC. Residues: CASSNPLGDNNYEQYF.

The chain recombines TRBV5-6 with TRBJ2-7; 10 bases are a match to TRBD1. V was pared by 3 bases and J by 1 base, with 7 bases of the junction left unmatched. This CDR3 is built from 16 residues. From germline, CDR1 is SGHDT and CDR2 YYEEEE. CDR3 bases: TGTGCCAGCAGCTCCCCGGACAGGGGGTCATCCTACGAGCAGTACTTC. It translates to CASSSPDRGSSYEQYF.

This clone was seen a single time. This chain links TRBV7-9 with TRBJ2-5; D is ambiguous. The CDR3 length is 14 residues. Germline CDR1 and CDR2: SEHNR and FQNEAQ (reference sequence). V lost 2 bases and J 3 bases, leaving 10 bases between the germline ends. In DNA, the CDR3 is TGTGCCAGCAGCTTAAGTGCCCTTGAAGAGACCCAGTACTTC. Its translation: CASSLSALEETQYF.

The gene calls are TRBV5-1 and TRBJ2-3; D may correspond to TRBD1 or TRBD2 (5 bases each). This CDR3 has 16 amino acids. The germline V gene has CDR1 SGHRS and CDR2 YFSETQ. V was shortened by 3 bases and J by 1 base, with 15 bases between the two germline ends. The CDR3 sequence is CASSSTVGVGTDTQYF. The CDR3 DNA reads TGCGCCAGCAGCTCCACCGTGGGGGTGGGCACAGATACGCAGTATTTT.

This chain joins TRBV2 and TRBJ2-2; 12 nucleotides line up with TRBD1. The CDR3 has 16 amino acids. V dropped 6 bases and J dropped 5; count of bases not matched to a gene: 7. Germline V gene data show CDR1 as SNHLY and CDR2 as FYNNEI. In DNA form, the CDR3 reads TGTGCCAGCAGGGGGACAGGGGGCGCGTTTACCGGGGAGCTGTTTTTT. Translated: CASRGTGGAFTGELFF.

The V call is TRBV10-3, the J call TRBJ1-2; TRBD1 might be the D (6 bases). The germline gives CDR1 ENHRY, CDR2 SYGVKD. There are 13 residues in the CDR3. V was clipped by 8 bases and J by 4 bases, with 14 bases between them. The CDR3 sequence: CAIFRDTSYGYTF. The CDR3 bases are TGTGCCATCTTTCGGGACACATCCTATGGCTACACCTTC.

The J gene is TRBJ1-1, the V gene TRBV19; D may be TRBD1 (6 bases). The CDR3 covers 14 residues. CDR1 is LNHDA and CDR2 is SQIVND in the germline V gene (reference sequence). Between the trimmed V and J ends, which lost 5 bases and 1 base, there was a span of 11 bases. The CDR3 sequence is CASSGQFSNTEAFF. CDR3 nucleotides: TGTGCCAGTAGTGGACAGTTTTCGAACACTGAAGCTTTCTTT.

The V gene is TRBV4-1, the J gene TRBJ2-7; 7 nucleotides agree with TRBD2. Germline V CDR1 and CDR2: MGHRA, YSYEKL. V lost 2 bases, J lost 4 bases, and 5 bases stayed unmatched. This CDR3 contains 14 residues. Here the CDR3 reads CASSQSSGTYEQYF. As DNA, the CDR3 is TGCGCCAGCAGCCAATCCAGCGGGACGTACGAGCAGTACTTC.

The V call is TRBV28, the J call TRBJ1-5, with D unresolved. Trimming took 7 bases from V and 0 from J, leaving 7 bases between them. Germline CDR1 reads MDHEN; CDR2 reads SYDVKM. CDR3 length: 13 residues. DNA for the CDR3: TGTGCCAGCAAAAGGTATAGCAATCAGCCCCAGCATTTT. Its translation: CASKRYSNQPQHF.

This chain links TRBV9 with TRBJ2-3; 9 nucleotides match TRBD2. With 5 bases clipped from V and 4 bases from J, the junction kept 11 bases outside the gene matches. Per the germline V gene, CDR1 is SGDLS and CDR2 is YYNGEE. This CDR3 has 16 amino acids. As DNA, the CDR3 is TGTGCCAGCAGAAACCCAATTAGCGGGGGATCAGATACGCAGTATTTT. It codes for CASRNPISGGSDTQYF.

The chain employs TRBV6-4 and TRBJ2-2; 9 bases line up with TRBD2. The junction had 10 bases not matched to a gene; V was cut back by 2 bases and J by 6 bases. The CDR3 runs 17 residues. CDR1 is MRHNA, CDR2 SNTAGT, per germline. CDR3 DNA: TGTGCCAGCAGTGACAGCCCGCTAGCGGGATCCCCCGGGGAGCTGTTTTTT. Amino acid sequence: CASSDSPLAGSPGELFF.

The chain carries TRBV9 and TRBJ2-2, with D hard to call. V lost 1 base and J lost 2, with 9 bases in between. This CDR3 region has 15 residues. The germline gives CDR1 SGDLS, CDR2 YYNGEE. The CDR3 spells CASSVLNPNTGELFF. In DNA form, the CDR3 reads TGTGCCAGCAGCGTACTGAATCCCAACACCGGGGAGCTGTTTTTT.